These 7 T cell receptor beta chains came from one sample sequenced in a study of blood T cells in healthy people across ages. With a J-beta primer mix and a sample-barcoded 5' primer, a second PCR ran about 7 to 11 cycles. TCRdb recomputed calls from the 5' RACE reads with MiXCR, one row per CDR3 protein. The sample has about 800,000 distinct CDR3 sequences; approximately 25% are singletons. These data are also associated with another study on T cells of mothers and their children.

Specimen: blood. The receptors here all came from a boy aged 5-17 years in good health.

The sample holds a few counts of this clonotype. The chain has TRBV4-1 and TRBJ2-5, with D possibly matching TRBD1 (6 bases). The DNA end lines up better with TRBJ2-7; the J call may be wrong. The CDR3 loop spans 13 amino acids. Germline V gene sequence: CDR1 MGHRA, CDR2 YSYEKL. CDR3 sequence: CASSQTGNYEQYF. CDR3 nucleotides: TGCGCCAGCAGCCAGACAGGTAACTACGAGCAGTACTTC.

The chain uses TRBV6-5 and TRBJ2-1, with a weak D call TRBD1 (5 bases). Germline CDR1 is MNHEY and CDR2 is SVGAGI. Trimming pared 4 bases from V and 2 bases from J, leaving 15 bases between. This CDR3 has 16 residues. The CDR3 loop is CASSSPRQGAYNEQFF. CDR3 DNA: TGTGCCAGCAGTTCCCCTCGCCAGGGCGCCTACAATGAGCAGTTCTTC.

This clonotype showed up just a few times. CDR3 nucleotides: TGTGCCAGCAGTCGCGGAGGCCTAGACTACGAGCAGTACTTC. Translating it yields CASSRGGLDYEQYF. V usage is TRBV28 and J usage is TRBJ2-7, with D possibly being TRBD2 (5 bases). V lost 5 bases, J lost 3 bases, and 14 bases lay in between. CDR1 is MDHEN, CDR2 SYDVKM, per germline. This CDR3 spans 14 amino acids.

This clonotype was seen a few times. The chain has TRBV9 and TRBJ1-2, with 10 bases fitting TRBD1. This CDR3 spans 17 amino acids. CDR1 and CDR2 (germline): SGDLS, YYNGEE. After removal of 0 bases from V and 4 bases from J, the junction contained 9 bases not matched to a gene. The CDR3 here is CASSVALDRGVSYGYTF. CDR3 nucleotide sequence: TGTGCCAGCAGCGTAGCTCTGGACAGGGGGGTTTCCTATGGCTACACCTTC.

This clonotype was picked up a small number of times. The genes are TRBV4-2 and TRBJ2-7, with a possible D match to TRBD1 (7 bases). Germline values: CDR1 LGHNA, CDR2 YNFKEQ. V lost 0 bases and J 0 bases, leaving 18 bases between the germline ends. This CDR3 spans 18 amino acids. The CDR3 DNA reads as TGTGCCAGCAGCCAAGATCTGCGGGGACAGTCATACTCCTACGAGCAGTACTTC. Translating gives CASSQDLRGQSYSYEQYF.

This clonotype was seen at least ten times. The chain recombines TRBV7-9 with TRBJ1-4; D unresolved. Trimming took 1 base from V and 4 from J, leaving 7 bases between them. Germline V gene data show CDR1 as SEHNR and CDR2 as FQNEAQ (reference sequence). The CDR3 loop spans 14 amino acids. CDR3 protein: CASSLGTDNEKLFF. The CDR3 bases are TGTGCCAGCAGCTTAGGGACCGATAATGAAAAACTGTTTTTT.

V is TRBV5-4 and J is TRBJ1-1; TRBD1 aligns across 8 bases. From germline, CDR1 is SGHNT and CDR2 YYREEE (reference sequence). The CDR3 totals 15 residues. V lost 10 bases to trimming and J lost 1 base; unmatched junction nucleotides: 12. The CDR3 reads CAPGAGGRTNTEAFF. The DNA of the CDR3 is TGTGCCCCTGGCGCAGGGGGCAGGACGAACACTGAAGCTTTCTTT.